This T cell receptor (beta chain) was sequenced in a study of blood T cell repertoires in COVID-19. As for the study in general: Sites in the United States, Italy and Spain provided acute and convalescent COVID-19 samples. The cDNA or gDNA used as material had been derived from T cells, B-cell-depleted T cells, or PBMCs.

Methods used by the authors: Counts of nucleated cells, estimated from reference gene primer amplification, were obtained. Produced via immunoSEQ multiplex PCR; TCRdb's table is partial and in-frame only. V and J calls and clone size follow that table, whereas D and trimming were derived from the DNA. Among around 300,000 clones, approximately 90% were seen once, and the ten largest hold around 4%. Germline assignment: CDR1 SNHLY and CDR2 FYNNEI. The CDR3 loop spans 15 amino acids. V lost 4 bases and J 0 bases, leaving 10 bases between the germline ends. The gene calls are TRBV2 and TRBJ2-1, with D tentatively TRBD1 (5 bases). Sequencing was carried out using peripheral blood. The clonotype was recovered from a woman between 45 and 65 years old with active or convalescent COVID-19. The CDR3 DNA reads as TGTGCCAGCAGTGTCCAGGGTAGCTCCTACAATGAGCAGTTCTTC. It encodes CASSVQGSSYNEQFF.